This T cell receptor (beta chain) was identified in a study of beta chain features in type 1 diabetes. Across the whole study: Patients shared similar age, gender and cell yields with healthy donors. Sorted cells numbering 107,917,701 were examined across all samples. Study results and caveats: Within the patient group, naive, central memory and Treg TCRB repertoires appeared more similar to each other than within healthy donors.

The sample holds a few counts of this clone. Its specificity is unknown. With 6 bases removed from V and 3 bases from J, the gap between germline ends came to 14 bases. There are 14 residues in the CDR3. Germline assignment: CDR1 KGHSH and CDR2 LQKENI. Of the isolated RNA, all was reverse transcribed, and so the sequenced material was expressed TCRB transcripts. Clones were read by immunoSEQ multiplex PCR, and TCRdb kept only the in-frame ones, dropping some. Of over 700,000 clones listed, roughly a sixth are singletons. This chain uses TRBV18 with TRBJ2-5, with D tentatively TRBD1 (5 bases). This sequence originates from a woman aged 18-29 years in good health. The sequenced material came from naive CD4+ T cells from blood. The CDR3 spells CASSRALREETQYF. The CDR3 DNA is TGTGCCAGCTCCAGGGCCCTTAGAGAAGAGACCCAGTACTTC.